This T cell receptor beta chain was retrieved from a study of T cells in Graves' hyperthyroidism and ophthalmopathy. From germline, CDR1 is SEHNR and CDR2 FQNEAQ (reference sequence). The CDR3 is 13 residues long. V gave up 5 bases and J gave up 7 bases, with 14 bases separating them. Amplification targeted TCR beta CDR3 regions from RNA transcripts. The HTBI primer set was used in a first-round RT-PCR of the TCR CDR3. One entry per CDR3 protein results from TCRdb running MiXCR on the multiplex PCR reads. The sample lists roughly 96,000 distinct CDR3 sequences; around 52% were seen once. The chain recombines TRBV7-9 with TRBJ2-5; the D gene is possibly TRBD1 (5 bases). The TCR was taken from a woman aged 40 to 50 with Graves' hyperthyroidism. Sequencing was performed on blood. This CDR3 is CASSRTGAGTQYF. The CDR3 DNA sequence: TGTGCCAGCAGCCGTACTGGGGCAGGGACCCAGTACTTC.